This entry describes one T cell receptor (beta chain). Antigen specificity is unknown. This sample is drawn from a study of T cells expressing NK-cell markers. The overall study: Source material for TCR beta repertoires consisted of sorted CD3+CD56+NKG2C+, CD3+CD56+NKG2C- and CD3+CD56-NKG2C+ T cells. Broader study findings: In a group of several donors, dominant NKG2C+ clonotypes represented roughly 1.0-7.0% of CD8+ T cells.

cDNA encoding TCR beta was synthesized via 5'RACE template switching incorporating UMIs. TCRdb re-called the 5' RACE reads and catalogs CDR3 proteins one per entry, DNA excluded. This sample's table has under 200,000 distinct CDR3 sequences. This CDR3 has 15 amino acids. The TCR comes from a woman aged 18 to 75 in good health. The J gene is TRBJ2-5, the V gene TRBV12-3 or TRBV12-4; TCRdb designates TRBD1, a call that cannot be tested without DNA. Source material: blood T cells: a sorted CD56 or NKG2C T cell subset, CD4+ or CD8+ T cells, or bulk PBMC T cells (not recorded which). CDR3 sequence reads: CASKLGGTYQETQYF.